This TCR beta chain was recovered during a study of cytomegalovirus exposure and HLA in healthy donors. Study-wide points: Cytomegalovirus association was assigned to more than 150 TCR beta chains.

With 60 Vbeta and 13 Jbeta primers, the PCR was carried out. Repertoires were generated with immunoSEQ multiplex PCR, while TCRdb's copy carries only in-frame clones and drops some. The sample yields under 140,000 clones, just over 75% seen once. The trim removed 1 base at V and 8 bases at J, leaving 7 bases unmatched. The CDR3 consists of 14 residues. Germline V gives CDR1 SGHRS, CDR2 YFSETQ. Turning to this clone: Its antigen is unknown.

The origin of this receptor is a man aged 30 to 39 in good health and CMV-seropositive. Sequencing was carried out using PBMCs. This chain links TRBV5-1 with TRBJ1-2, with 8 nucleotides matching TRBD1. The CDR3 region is CASSLSQGAEGYTF. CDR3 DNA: TGCGCCAGCAGCTTGTCTCAGGGGGCGGAAGGCTACACCTTC.